This T cell receptor beta chain was profiled in a study of blood T cell repertoires in COVID-19. Study details: Acute and convalescent COVID-19 samples came from the United States, Italy and Spain.

This CDR3 has 15 residues. CDR1 is MNHNS, CDR2 SASEGT, per germline. Trimming at V came to 2 bases and at J to 2 bases, leaving 4 bases not matched to a gene. The method was immunoSEQ multiplex PCR; TCRdb's version includes in-frame clones alone and lacks a portion of them. The data contain hundreds of thousands of clones, approximately 91% of them seen just once; the ten biggest clones take up 8.3%. Those enrolled, adults aged roughly 18 to 90 years, came from about two dozen US areas. Recovered participants had two consecutive negative NP/OP PCR tests, healthcare professional clearance, or symptom resolution.

This sequence was found in a woman aged 55-69 years who had recovered from COVID-19. The gene calls are TRBV6-1 and TRBJ2-5, with 8 bases aligning to TRBD1. Source material: PBMCs or T cells enriched from blood (not recorded which). As DNA, the CDR3 is TGTGCCAGCAGTGAAAACAGGGGGGTTCAAGAGACCCAGTACTTC. It codes for CASSENRGVQETQYF.